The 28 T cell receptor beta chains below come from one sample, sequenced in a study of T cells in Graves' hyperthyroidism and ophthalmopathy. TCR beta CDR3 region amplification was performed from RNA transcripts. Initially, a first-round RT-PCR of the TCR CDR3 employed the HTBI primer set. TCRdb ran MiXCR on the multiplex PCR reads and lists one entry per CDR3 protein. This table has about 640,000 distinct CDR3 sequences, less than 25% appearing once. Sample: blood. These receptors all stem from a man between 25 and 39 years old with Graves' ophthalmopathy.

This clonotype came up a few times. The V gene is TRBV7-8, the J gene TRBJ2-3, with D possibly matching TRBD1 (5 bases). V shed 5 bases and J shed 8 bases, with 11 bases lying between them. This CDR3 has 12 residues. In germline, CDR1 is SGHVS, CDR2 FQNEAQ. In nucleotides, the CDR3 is TGTGCCAGCAGCCCCTTAAGGGGTACGCAGTATTTT. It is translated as CASSPLRGTQYF.

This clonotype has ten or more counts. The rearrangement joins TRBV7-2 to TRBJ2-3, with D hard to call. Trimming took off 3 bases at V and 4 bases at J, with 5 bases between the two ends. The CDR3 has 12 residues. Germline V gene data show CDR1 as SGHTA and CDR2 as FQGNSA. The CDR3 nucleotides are TGTGCCAGCAGCTTCCCTGCAGATACGCAGTATTTT. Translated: CASSFPADTQYF. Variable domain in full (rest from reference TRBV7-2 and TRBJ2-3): GAGVSQSPSNKVTEKGKDVELRCDPISGHTALYWYRQSLGQGLEFLIYFQGNSAPDKSGLPSDRFSAERTGGSVSTLTIQRTQQEDSAVYLCASSFPADTQYFGPGTRLTVL.

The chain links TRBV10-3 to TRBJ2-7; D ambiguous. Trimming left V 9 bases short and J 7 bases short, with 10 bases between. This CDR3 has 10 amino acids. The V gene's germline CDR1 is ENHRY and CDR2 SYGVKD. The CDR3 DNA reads TGTGCCATGGGCTCGCGTGAGCAGTACTTC. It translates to CAMGSREQYF.

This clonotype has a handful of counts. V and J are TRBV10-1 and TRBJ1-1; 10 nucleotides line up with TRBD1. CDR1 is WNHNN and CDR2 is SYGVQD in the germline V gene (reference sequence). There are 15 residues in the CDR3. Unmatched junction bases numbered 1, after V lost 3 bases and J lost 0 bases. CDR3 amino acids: CASSEGQGVNTEAFF. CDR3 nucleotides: TGCGCCAGCAGTGAAGGACAGGGGGTGAACACTGAAGCTTTCTTT.

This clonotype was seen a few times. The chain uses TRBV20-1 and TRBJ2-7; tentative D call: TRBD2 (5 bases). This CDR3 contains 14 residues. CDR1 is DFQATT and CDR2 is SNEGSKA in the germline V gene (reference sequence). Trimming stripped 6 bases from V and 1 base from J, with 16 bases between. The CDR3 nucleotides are TGCAGTGCCCCCAGCGGTCGACTATCCTACGAGCAGTACTTC. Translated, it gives CSAPSGRLSYEQYF.

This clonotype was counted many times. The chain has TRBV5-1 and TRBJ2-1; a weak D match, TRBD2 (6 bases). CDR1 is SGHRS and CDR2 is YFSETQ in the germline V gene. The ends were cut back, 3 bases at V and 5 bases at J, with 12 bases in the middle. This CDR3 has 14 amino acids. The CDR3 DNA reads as TGCGCCAGCAGCTACTCCGGCGGGGACAATGAGCAGTTCTTC. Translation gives CASSYSGGDNEQFF.

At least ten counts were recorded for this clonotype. DNA of the CDR3: TGTGCCAGCAGTACGACTAGCGGGAGGAGAGGTACGCAGTATTTT. Translation: CASSTTSGRRGTQYF. The J gene is TRBJ2-3, the V gene TRBV6-1; 13 bases align to TRBD2. J lost 8 bases, V lost 5 bases, and 7 bases had no gene match. Looked up from germline, CDR1 is MNHNS and CDR2 is SASEGT. The CDR3 is 15 residues long.

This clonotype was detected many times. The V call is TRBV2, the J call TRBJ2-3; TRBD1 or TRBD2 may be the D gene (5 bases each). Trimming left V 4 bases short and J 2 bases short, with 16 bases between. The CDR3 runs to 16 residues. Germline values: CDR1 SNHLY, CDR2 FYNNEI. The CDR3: CASSAPGATLTDTQYF. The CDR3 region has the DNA TGTGCCAGCAGTGCCCCCGGGGCTACCCTCACAGATACGCAGTATTTT.

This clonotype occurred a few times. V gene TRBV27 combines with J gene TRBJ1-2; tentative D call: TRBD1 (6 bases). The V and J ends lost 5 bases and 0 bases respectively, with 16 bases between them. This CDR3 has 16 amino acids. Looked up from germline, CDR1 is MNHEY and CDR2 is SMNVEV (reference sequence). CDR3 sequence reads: CASSPSEGETNYGYTF. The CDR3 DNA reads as TGTGCCAGCAGTCCAAGCGAGGGGGAGACTAACTATGGCTACACCTTC.

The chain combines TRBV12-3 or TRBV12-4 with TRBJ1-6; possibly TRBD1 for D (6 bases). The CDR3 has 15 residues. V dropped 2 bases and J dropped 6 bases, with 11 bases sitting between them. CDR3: CASSLIRGSNSPLHF. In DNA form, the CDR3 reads TGTGCCAGCAGTTTAATCAGGGGTTCTAATTCACCCCTCCACTTT.

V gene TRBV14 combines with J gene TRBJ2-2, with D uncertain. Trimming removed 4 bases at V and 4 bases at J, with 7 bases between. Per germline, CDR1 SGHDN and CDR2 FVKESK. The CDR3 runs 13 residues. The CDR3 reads CASSLAITGELFF. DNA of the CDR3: TGTGCCAGCAGCCTTGCCATCACCGGGGAGCTGTTTTTT.

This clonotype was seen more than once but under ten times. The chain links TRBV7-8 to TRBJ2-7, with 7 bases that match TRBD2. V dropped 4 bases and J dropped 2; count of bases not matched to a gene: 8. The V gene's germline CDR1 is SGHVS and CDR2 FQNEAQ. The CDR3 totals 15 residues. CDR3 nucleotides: TGTGCCAGCAGCTCGCCCGCTAGCGGAACCTACGAGCAGTACTTC. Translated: CASSSPASGTYEQYF.

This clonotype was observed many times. The CDR3 DNA is TGCGCCAGCAGCTTCACCGGGTCCACGGGCTACAATGAGCAGTTCTTC. Amino acid sequence: CASSFTGSTGYNEQFF. The rearrangement joins TRBV5-1 to TRBJ2-1; D remains ambiguous. The CDR3 has 16 amino acids. The germline CDR1 and CDR2 sequences are SGHRS and YFSETQ. V lost 2 bases to trimming and J lost 3 bases, with 15 bases between them.

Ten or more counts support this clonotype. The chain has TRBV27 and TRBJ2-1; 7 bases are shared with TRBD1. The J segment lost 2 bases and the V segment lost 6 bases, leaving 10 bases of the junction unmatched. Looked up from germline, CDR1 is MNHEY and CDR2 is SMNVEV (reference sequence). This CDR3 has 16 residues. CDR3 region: CASRRKTGLTYNEQFF. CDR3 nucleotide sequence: TGTGCCAGCAGGCGGAAGACAGGGCTGACCTACAATGAGCAGTTCTTC.

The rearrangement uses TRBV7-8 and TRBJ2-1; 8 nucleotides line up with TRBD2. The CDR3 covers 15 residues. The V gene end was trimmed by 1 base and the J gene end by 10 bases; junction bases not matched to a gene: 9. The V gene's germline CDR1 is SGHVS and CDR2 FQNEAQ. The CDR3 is CASSLGGSGRDEQFF. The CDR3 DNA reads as TGTGCCAGCAGCTTAGGAGGGAGCGGGAGAGACGAGCAGTTCTTC.

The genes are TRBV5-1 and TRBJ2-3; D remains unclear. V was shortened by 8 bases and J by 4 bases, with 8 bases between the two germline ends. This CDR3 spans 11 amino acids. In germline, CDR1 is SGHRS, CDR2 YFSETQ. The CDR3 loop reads CASNTADTQYF. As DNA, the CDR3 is TGCGCCAGTAACACAGCAGATACGCAGTATTTT.

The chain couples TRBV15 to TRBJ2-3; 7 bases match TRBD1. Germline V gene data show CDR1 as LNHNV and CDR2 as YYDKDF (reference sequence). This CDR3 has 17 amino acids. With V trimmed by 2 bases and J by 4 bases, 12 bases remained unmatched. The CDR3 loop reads CATSRTRDRLLADTQYF. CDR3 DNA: TGTGCCACCAGCAGAACCAGGGACAGACTACTCGCAGATACGCAGTATTTT.

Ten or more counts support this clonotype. The CDR3, as DNA: TGTGCCAGCACCCTAGGACAGGGGGCGGCTGGCTACACCTTC. Residues: CASTLGQGAAGYTF. The chain recombines TRBV2 with TRBJ1-2; 11 bases line up with TRBD1. V was clipped by 7 bases and J by 7 bases; unmatched bases: 8. Per the germline V gene, CDR1 is SNHLY and CDR2 is FYNNEI. The CDR3 runs 14 residues. The whole variable domain, filled in from reference TRBV2 and TRBJ1-2, reads EPEVTQTPSHQVTQMGQEVILRCVPISNHLYFYWYRQILGQKVEFLVSFYNNEISEKSEIFDDQFSVERPDGSNFTLKIRSTKLEDSAMYFCASTLGQGAAGYTFGSGTRLTVV.

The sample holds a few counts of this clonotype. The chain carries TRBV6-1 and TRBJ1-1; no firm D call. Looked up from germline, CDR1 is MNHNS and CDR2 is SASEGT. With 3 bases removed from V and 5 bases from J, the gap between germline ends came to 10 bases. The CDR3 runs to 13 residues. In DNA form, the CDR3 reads TGTGCCAGCAGTGACGGTCGGGGTACTGAAGCTTTCTTT. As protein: CASSDGRGTEAFF.

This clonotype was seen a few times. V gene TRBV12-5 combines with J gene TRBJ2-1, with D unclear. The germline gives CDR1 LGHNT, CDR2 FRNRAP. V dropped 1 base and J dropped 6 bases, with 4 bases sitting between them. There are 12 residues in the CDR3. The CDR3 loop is CASGLGFNEQFF. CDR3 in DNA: TGTGCTAGTGGTTTGGGGTTCAATGAGCAGTTCTTC.

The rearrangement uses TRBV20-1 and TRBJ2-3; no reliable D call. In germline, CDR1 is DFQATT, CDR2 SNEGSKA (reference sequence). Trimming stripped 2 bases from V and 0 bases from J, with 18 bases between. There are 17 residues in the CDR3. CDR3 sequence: CSARLAVTPLSTDTQYF. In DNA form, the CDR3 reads TGCAGTGCTAGACTGGCGGTTACTCCCTTGAGCACAGATACGCAGTATTTT.

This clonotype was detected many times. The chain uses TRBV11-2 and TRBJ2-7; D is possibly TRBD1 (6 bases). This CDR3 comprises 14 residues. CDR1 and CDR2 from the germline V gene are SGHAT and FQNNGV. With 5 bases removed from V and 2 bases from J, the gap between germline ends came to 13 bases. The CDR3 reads CASSIQGVTYEQYF. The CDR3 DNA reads TGTGCCAGCAGCATACAGGGAGTGACCTACGAGCAGTACTTC.

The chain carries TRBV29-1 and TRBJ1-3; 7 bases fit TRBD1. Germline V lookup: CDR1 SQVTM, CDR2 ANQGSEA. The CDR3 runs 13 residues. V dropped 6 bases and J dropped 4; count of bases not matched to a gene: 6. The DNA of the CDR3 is TGCAGCGTGTTTACAGGGGCCGGAAACACCATATATTTT. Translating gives CSVFTGAGNTIYF.

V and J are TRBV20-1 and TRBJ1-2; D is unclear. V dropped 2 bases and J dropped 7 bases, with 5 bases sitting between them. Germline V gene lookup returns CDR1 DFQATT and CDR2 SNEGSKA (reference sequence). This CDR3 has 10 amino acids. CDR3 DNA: TGCAGTGCTAGACCATCTGGCTACACCTTC. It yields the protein CSARPSGYTF.

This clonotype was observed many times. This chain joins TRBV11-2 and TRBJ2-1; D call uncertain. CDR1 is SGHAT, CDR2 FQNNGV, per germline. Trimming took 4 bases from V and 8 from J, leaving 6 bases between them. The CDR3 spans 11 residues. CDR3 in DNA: TGTGCCAGCAGCTCGACCCATGAGCAGTTCTTC. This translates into CASSSTHEQFF.

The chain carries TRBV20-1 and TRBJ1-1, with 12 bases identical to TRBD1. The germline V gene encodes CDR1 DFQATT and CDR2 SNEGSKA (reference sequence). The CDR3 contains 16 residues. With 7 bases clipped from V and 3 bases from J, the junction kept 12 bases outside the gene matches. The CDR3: CSVPGQGAQPHTEAFF. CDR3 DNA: TGCAGTGTTCCGGGACAGGGGGCGCAGCCCCACACTGAAGCTTTCTTT.

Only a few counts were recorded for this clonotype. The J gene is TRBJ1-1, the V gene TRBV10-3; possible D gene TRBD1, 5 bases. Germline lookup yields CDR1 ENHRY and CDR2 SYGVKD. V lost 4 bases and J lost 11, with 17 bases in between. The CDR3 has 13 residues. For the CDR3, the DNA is TGTGCCATCAGTGCCACGGGAGGGGTACGGGCTTTCTTT. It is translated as CAISATGGVRAFF.

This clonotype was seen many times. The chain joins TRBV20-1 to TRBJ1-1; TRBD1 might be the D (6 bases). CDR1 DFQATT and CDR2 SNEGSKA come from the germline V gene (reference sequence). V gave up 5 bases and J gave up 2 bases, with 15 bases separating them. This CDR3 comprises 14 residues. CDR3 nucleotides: TGCAGTGCTCGCCGGACAGCTGTTAACACTGAAGCTTTCTTT. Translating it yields CSARRTAVNTEAFF.